This T cell receptor (beta chain) originates from a study of T-cell reconstitution after alpha-beta-depleted transplantation in children. General study results and limits: Two months or so post-transplant, alpha-beta T cells reportedly derived from several hundred expanded graft clones. Some patients' high day-60 TCRbeta diversity was traced to surviving recipient T cells and thymic progenitors. After one year, T-cell counts and TCRbeta diversity mostly came from new T cells.

The germline V gene has CDR1 DFQATT and CDR2 SNEGSKA (reference sequence). J was trimmed by 2 bases and V by 1 base; bases with no gene match: 4. The CDR3 sequence is 15 residues long. Turning to this clonotype: Its matching antigen is unknown.

Construction of the TCRbeta library involved unique molecular identifiers. TCRdb re-called the PCR reads through MiXCR, storing one row per CDR3 protein. The sample has about 980,000 distinct CDR3 sequences, around 30% seen once. Sequenced material: PBMCs, mostly from graft donor cells, taken 360 days after TCRalphabeta/CD19-depleted stem cell transplant. This receptor was identified in a boy in the first two years of life who had a stem cell transplant for SCID, so the T cells may come from the graft donor. The chain couples TRBV20-1 to TRBJ1-2; 10 bases align to TRBD1. The CDR3 protein is CSARGRQGANYGYTF. Here the CDR3 DNA reads TGCAGTGCTAGAGGGCGACAGGGGGCAAACTATGGCTACACCTTC.